These 10 T cell receptor beta chains were all obtained from the same sample, sequenced in a study of early T cells in non-severe SARS-CoV-2 infection. TCRdb reprocessed the 5' RACE reads with MiXCR, giving one entry per CDR3 protein. The repertoire holds around 77,000 distinct CDR3 sequences, with around 10% as singletons. Sample: whole blood, taken at baseline. These receptors all stem from an adult who was a healthcare worker with PCR-confirmed SARS-CoV-2 infection or an uninfected control (not recorded which).

This clonotype occurred many times. The chain combines TRBV5-1 with TRBJ2-3, with D perhaps TRBD2 (6 bases). Trimming left V 6 bases short and J 3 bases short, with 14 bases between. This CDR3 has 14 residues. The germline V gene has CDR1 SGHRS and CDR2 YFSETQ. CDR3: CASKMAGLTDTQYF. The DNA of the CDR3 is TGCGCCAGCAAGATGGCGGGGCTGACAGATACGCAGTATTTT.

This clonotype was counted between two and nine times. The chain joins TRBV29-1 to TRBJ1-1; 8 nucleotides match TRBD1. Germline V gene data show CDR1 as SQVTM and CDR2 as ANQGSEA. This CDR3 contains 11 residues. The V segment lost 7 bases and the J segment 5 bases; nucleotides outside the gene matches: 3. The CDR3 sequence: CSGQGRTEAFF. In DNA form, the CDR3 reads TGCAGCGGACAGGGGCGGACTGAAGCTTTCTTT.

This clonotype was counted a few times. This chain uses TRBV10-3 with TRBJ2-7; TRBD1 is a possible D gene (6 bases). In germline, CDR1 is ENHRY, CDR2 SYGVKD. Trimming removed 6 bases from V and 5 bases from J, with 14 bases in between. The length of the CDR3 is 13 residues. CDR3 nucleotide sequence: TGTGCCATCAGCCCACAGGGAGTAGACGAGCAGTACTTC. Amino acids: CAISPQGVDEQYF.

This clonotype was observed many times. The CDR3 reads CATSRRTGSSYNEQFF. The CDR3 nucleotides read TGTGCCACCAGCAGGCGGACGGGGAGCTCCTACAATGAGCAGTTCTTC. This chain uses TRBV15 with TRBJ2-1; possibly TRBD2 for D (5 bases). Per the germline V gene, CDR1 is LNHNV and CDR2 is YYDKDF (reference sequence). CDR3 length: 16 residues. V shed 3 bases and J shed 0 bases, with 12 bases lying between them.

This clonotype was counted at least ten times. The chain's CDR3 is CSARGNGPVTEAFF. The CDR3, as DNA: TGCAGTGCTAGAGGTAACGGACCGGTCACTGAAGCTTTCTTT. The chain employs TRBV20-1 and TRBJ1-1; D is undetermined. The CDR3 has 14 amino acids. V was trimmed by 1 base and J by 4 bases, leaving 13 bases between them. CDR1 and CDR2 from the germline V gene are DFQATT and SNEGSKA (reference sequence).

In this sample, this clonotype turned up a few times. The rearrangement uses TRBV7-2 and TRBJ1-1; tentative D call: TRBD1 (6 bases). V was clipped by 4 bases and J by 5 bases, with 17 bases between them. Germline V lookup: CDR1 SGHTA, CDR2 FQGNSA. The CDR3 has 15 residues. The DNA of the CDR3 is TGTGCCAGCAGCTCTCCACAGGGAGTAGGAACTGAAGCTTTCTTT. As protein: CASSSPQGVGTEAFF.

The V gene is TRBV5-6, the J gene TRBJ2-7, with D possibly being TRBD1 or TRBD2 (6 bases each). Per germline, CDR1 SGHDT and CDR2 YYEEEE. V gave up 0 bases and J gave up 2 bases, with 18 bases separating them. The CDR3 runs to 17 residues. DNA of the CDR3: TGTGCCAGCAGCTTGGGGACGAAGCCCCGGGGGCCCTACGAGCAGTACTTC. Translation: CASSLGTKPRGPYEQYF.

V and J are TRBV27 and TRBJ1-2; D ambiguous. The CDR3 loop spans 14 amino acids. The V and J ends lost 6 bases and 0 bases respectively, with 11 bases between them. CDR1 and CDR2 from the germline V gene are MNHEY and SMNVEV (reference sequence). Written as DNA, the CDR3 is TGTGCCAGCAGACCCATTGGCCCTAACTATGGCTACACCTTC. Protein: CASRPIGPNYGYTF.

This clonotype was detected a few times. This chain connects TRBV5-1 to TRBJ1-2; 7 bases agree with TRBD1. Unmatched junction bases numbered 15, after V lost 4 bases and J lost 6 bases. CDR3 length equals 16 residues. The germline CDR1 and CDR2 sequences are SGHRS and YFSETQ. CDR3 DNA: TGCGCCAGCAGCACCCAGTTGACAGGGCGGGCGAATGGCTACACCTTC. Its translation: CASSTQLTGRANGYTF.

This clonotype was seen many times. Here the CDR3 DNA reads TGTGCCAGCGTGGGGGGCAGCTACTATTCACCCCTCCACTTT. This encodes CASVGGSYYSPLHF. The chain couples TRBV6-6 to TRBJ1-6, with D possibly matching TRBD1 (6 bases). Germline CDR1 and CDR2: MNHNY and SVGAGI (reference sequence). The V and J ends lost 8 bases and 8 bases respectively, with 16 bases between them. The CDR3 loop spans 14 amino acids.